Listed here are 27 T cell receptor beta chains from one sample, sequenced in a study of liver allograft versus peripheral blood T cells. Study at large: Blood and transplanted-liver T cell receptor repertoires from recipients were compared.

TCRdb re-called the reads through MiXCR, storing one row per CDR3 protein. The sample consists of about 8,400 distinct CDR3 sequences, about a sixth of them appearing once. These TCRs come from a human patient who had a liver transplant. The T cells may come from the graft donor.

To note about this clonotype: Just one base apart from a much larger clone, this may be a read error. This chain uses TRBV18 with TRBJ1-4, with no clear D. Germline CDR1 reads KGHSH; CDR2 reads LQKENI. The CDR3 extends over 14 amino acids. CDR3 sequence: CTSSPRQVNEKLFF. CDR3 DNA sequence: TGTACCAGCTCACCACGTCAAGTGAATGAAAAACTGTTTTTT.

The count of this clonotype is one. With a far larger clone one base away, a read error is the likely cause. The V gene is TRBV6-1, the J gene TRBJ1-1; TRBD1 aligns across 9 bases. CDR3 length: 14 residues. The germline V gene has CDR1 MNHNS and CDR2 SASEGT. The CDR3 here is CATRTGERNSEAFF. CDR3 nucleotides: TGTGCCACTCGGACAGGGGAGAGGAACTCTGAAGCTTTCTTT.

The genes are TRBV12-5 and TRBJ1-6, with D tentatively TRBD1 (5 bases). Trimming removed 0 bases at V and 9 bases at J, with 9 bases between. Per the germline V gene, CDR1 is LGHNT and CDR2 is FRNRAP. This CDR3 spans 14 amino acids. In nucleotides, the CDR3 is TGTGCTAGTGGTTTGGTCCAGGGAGGTTCACCCCTCCACTTT. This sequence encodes CASGLVQGGSPLHF. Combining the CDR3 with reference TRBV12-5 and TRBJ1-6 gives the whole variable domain DARVTQTPRHKVTEMGQEVTMRCQPILGHNTVFWYRQTMMQGLELLAYFRNRAPLDDSGMPKDRFSAEMPDATLATLKIQPSEPRDSAVYFCASGLVQGGSPLHFGNGTRLTVT.

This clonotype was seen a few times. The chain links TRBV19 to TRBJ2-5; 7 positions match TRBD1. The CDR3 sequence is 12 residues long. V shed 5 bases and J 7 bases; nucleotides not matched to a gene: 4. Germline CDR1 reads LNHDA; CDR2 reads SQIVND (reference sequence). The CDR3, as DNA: TGTGCCAGTAGTGGGACAGAATTGACCCAGTACTTC. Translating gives CASSGTELTQYF.

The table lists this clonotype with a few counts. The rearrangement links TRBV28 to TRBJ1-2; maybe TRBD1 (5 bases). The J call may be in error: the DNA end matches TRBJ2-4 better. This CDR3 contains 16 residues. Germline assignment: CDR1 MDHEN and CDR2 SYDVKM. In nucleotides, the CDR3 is TGTGCCAGCAGTTTATTGGGCCTTGGACAAGAAAACATTCAGTACTTC. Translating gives CASSLLGLGQENIQYF.

Here the CDR3 reads CASSLGPANEKLFF. CDR3 nucleotides: TGCGCCAGCAGCTTAGGTCCAGCAAATGAAAAACTGTTTTTT. The chain couples TRBV5-1 to TRBJ1-4, with D unclear. The germline gives CDR1 SGHRS, CDR2 YFSETQ. This CDR3 is 14 amino acids long. The V and J ends lost 2 bases and 5 bases respectively, with 10 bases between them.

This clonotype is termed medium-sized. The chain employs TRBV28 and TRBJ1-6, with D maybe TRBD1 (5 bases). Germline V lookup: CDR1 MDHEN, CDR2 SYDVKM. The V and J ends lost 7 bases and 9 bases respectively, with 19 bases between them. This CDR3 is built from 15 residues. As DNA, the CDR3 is TGTGCCAGCACTCCCGGAGGGGTACGCGGTTCACCCCTCCACTTT. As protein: CASTPGGVRGSPLHF.

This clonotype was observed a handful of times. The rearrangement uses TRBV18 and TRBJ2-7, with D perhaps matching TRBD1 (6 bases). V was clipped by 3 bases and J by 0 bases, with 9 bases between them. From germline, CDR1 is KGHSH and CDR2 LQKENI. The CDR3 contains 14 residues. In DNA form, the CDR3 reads TGTGCCAGCTCACCCAGGGGATCCTCCTACGAGCAGTACTTC. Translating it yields CASSPRGSSYEQYF.

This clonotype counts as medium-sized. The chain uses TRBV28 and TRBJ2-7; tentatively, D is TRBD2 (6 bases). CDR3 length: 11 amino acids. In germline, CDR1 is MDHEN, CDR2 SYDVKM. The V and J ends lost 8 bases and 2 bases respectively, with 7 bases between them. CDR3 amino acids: CASGGPYEQYF. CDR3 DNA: TGTGCCAGCGGAGGGCCCTACGAGCAGTACTTC.

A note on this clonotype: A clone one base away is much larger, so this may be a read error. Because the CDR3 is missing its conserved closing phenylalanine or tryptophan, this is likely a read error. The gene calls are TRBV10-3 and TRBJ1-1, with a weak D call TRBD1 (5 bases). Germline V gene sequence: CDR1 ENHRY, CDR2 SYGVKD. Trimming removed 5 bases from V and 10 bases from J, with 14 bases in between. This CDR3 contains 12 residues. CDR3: CAISPGGDGAFL. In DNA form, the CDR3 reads TGTGCCATCAGTCCTGGGGGGGATGGAGCTTTCTTA.

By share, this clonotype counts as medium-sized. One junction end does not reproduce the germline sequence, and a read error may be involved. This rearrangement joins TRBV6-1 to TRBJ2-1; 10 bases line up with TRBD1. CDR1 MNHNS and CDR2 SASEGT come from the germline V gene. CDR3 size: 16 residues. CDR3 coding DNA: TGTGCCAGCAGTGAAGAAGGACAGGGGGATTTTTCTGGCGGGATCTTC. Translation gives CASSEEGQGDFSGGIF.

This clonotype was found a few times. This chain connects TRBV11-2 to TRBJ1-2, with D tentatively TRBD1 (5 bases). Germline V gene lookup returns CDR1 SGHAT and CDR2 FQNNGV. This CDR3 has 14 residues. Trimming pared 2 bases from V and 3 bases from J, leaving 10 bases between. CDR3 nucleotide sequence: TGTGCCAGCAGCTTACGGGGCGGGGACTATGGCTACACCTTC. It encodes CASSLRGGDYGYTF.

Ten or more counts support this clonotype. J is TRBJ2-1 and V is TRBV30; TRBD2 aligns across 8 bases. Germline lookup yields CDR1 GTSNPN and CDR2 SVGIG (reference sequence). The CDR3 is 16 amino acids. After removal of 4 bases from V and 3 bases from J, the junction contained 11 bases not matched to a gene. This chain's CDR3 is CAWKGGTRKNYNEQFF. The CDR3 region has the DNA TGTGCCTGGAAGGGTGGGACTAGAAAAAACTACAATGAGCAGTTCTTC.

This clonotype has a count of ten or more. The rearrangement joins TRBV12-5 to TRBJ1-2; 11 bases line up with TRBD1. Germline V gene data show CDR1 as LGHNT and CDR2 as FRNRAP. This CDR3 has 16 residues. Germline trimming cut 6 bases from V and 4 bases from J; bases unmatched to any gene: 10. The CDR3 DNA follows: TGTGCTAGTGGGACCGCGGGACAGGGGGAGTCCTATGGCTACACCTTC. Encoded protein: CASGTAGQGESYGYTF.

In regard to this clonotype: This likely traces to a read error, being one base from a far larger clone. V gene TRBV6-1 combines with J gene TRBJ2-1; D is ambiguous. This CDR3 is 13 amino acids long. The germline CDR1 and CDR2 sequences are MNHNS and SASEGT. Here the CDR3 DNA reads TGTGCCATCAGTCCCCTCCGGAAGGATGAGCAGTTCTTC. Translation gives CAISPLRKDEQFF.

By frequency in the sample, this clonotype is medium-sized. The CDR3 sequence is CSVVTGANEKLFF. As DNA, the CDR3 is TGCAGCGTCGTGACAGGGGCTAATGAAAAACTGTTTTTT. The V gene is TRBV29-1, the J gene TRBJ1-4; 8 bases are a match to TRBD1. Trimming took 6 bases from V and 3 from J; bases not matched to a gene: 3. CDR3 length equals 13 residues. Germline loops: CDR1 SQVTM, CDR2 ANQGSEA.

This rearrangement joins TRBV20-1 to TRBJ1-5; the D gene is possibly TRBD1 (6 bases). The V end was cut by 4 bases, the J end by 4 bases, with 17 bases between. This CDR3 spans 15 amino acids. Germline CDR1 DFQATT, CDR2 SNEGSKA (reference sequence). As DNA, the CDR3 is TGCAGTGCTAAAGGACAGACTTTAGGGAATCAGCCCCAGCATTTT. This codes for CSAKGQTLGNQPQHF.

CDR3 in DNA: TGCGCCAGCAGCTTGGGACAGATTTACAATGAGCAGTTCTTC. This translates into CASSLGQIYNEQFF. J is TRBJ2-1 and V is TRBV5-1; perhaps TRBD1 as D (5 bases). CDR3 length equals 14 residues. Trimming cost V 0 bases and J 4 bases, with 8 bases left between them. Germline V gene data show CDR1 as SGHRS and CDR2 as YFSETQ.

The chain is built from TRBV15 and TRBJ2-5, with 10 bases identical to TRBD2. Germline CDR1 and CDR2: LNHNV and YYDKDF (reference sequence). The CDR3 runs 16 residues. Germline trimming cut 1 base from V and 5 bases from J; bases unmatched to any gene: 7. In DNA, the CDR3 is TGTGCCACCAGCAGAGGGACTAGCGGACCCCAGGAGACCCAGTACTTC. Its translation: CATSRGTSGPQETQYF.

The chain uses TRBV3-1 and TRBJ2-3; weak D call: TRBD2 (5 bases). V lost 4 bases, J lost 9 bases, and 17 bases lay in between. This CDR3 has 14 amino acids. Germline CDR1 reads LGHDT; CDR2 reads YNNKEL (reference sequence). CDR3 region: CASSPSAEGDTQYF. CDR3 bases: TGTGCCAGCAGCCCCTCAGCTGAGGGAGACACGCAGTATTTT.

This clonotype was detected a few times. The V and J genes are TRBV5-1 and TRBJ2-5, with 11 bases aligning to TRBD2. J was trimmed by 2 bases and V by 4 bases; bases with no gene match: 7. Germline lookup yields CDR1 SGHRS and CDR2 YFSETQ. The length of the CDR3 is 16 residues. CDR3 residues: CASSGRGLAEQETQYF. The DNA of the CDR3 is TGCGCCAGCAGCGGAAGGGGACTAGCGGAGCAAGAGACCCAGTACTTC.

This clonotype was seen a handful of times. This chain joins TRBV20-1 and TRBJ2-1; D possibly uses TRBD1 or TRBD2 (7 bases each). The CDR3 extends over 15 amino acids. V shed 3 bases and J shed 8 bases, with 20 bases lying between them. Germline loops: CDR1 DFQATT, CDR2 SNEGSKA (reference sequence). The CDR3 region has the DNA TGCAGTGCTAGCGCCAGGGGGGGGCCTTCCGATGAGCAGTTCTTC. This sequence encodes CSASARGGPSDEQFF.

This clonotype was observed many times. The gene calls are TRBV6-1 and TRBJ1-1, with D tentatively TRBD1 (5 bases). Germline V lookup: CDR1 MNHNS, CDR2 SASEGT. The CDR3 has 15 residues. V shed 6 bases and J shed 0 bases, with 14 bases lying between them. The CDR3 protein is CASSLPGIMNTEAFF. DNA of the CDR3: TGTGCCAGCAGCTTACCAGGGATTATGAACACTGAAGCTTTCTTT.

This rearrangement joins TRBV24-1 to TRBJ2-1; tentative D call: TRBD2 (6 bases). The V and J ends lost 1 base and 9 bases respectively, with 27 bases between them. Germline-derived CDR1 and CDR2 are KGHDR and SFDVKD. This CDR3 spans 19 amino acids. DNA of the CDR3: TGTGCCACCAGTGATTTTTCAGGGCTGGGGGGTGACCATTGCGGTGAGCAGTTCTTC. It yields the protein CATSDFSGLGGDHCGEQFF.

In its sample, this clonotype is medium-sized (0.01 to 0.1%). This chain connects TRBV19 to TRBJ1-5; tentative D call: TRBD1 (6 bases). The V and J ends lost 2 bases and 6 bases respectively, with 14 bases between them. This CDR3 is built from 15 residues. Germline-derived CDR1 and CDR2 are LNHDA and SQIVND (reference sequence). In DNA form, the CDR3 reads TGTGCCAGTAGTATATTGTCAGGGGATTCTCAGCCCCAGCATTTT. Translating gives CASSILSGDSQPQHF.

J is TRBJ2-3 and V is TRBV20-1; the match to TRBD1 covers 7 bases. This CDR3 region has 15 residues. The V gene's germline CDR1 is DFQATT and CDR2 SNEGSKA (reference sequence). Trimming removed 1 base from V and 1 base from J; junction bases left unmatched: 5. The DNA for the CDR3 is TGCAGTGCTAGAGCGTTCGACAGGGGCACAGATACGCAGTATTTT. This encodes CSARAFDRGTDTQYF.

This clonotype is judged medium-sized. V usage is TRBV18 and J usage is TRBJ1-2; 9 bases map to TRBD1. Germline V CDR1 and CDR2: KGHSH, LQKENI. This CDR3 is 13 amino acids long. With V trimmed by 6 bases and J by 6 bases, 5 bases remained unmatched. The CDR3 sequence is CASSDRGGDGYTF. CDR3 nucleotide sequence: TGTGCCAGCTCGGACAGGGGAGGGGATGGCTACACCTTC.